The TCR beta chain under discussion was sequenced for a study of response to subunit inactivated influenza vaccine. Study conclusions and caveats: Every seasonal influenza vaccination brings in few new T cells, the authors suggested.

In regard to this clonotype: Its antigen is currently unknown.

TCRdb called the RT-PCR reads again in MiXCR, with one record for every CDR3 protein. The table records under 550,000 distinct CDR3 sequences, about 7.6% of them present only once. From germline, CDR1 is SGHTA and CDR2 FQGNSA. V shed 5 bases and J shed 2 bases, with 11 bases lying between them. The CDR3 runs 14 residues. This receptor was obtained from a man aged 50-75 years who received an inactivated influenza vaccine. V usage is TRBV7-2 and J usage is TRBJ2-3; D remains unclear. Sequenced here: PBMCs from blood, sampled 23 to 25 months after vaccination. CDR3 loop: CASSQTRATDTQYF. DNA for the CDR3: TGTGCCAGCAGCCAAACACGCGCCACAGATACGCAGTATTTT.